This is a list of T cell receptor beta chains from one sample in a study of cytomegalovirus exposure and HLA in healthy donors. Sequencing used immunoSEQ multiplex PCR; TCRdb keeps in-frame clones, though not all of them. Of some 110,000 clones detected, around 77% appear once; the ten largest clones hold approximately 16%. Sequencing used PBMCs. The receptors here all came from a man aged 50-59 years in good health and CMV-seropositive. The CDR3 runs from the conserved cysteine through the conserved F or W. The D gene is left open where the match is weak. The listing skips clone size in some rows; elsewhere it reads once, few, many or a size class.

abundance,d_gene,v_gene,j_gene,CDR3aa,CDR3nt
-,-,TRBV5-1,TRBJ1-2,CASSSGGTNYGYTF,TGCGCCAGCAGCTCGGGAGGGACTAACTATGGCTACACCTTC
-,TRBD1,TRBV7-6,TRBJ1-1,CASSRMTGMNTEAFF,TGTGCCAGCAGCCGGATGACAGGGATGAACACTGAAGCTTTCTTT
-,-,TRBV25-1,TRBJ2-3,CASSDQDPGAGDTQYF,TGTGCCAGCAGTGACCAGGACCCCGGCGCGGGAGATACGCAGTATTTT
-,-,TRBV19,TRBJ2-3,CASSIDLETDTQYF,TGTGCCAGTAGTATAGATCTTGAGACAGATACGCAGTATTTT
-,-,TRBV7-9,TRBJ1-5,CASSLVGGGSNQPQHF,TGTGCCAGCAGCTTAGTTGGCGGGGGTAGCAATCAGCCCCAGCATTTT
-,TRBD1,TRBV9,TRBJ1-2,CASRDGQGASNYGYTF,TGTGCCAGCAGAGACGGACAGGGCGCCTCTAACTATGGCTACACCTTC
few,-,TRBV5-4,TRBJ1-4,CASSFRSGEKLFF,TGTGCCAGCAGCTTTCGCAGTGGTGAAAAACTGTTTTTT
-,-,TRBV6-1,TRBJ2-5,CASTQATSLETQYF,TGTGCCAGCACCCAAGCCACTAGTCTGGAGACCCAGTACTTC
-,TRBD1,TRBV28,TRBJ1-1,CASTLDGTGKLEAFF,TGTGCCAGCACCTTAGACGGGACAGGCAAACTTGAAGCTTTCTTT
-,TRBD1,TRBV13,TRBJ1-1,CASSSSGTGAPNTEAFF,TGTGCCAGCAGCTCCTCCGGGACAGGAGCTCCGAACACTGAAGCTTTCTTT
-,TRBD1,TRBV19,TRBJ1-1,CASMGTANTEAFF,TGTGCCAGTATGGGGACAGCGAACACTGAAGCTTTCTTT
-,-,TRBV7-6,TRBJ1-1,CASSPGGYNTEAFF,TGTGCCAGCAGCCCGGGGGGTTACAACACTGAAGCTTTCTTT
-,-,TRBV10-3,TRBJ1-1,CAISEQNTEAFF,TGTGCCATCAGTGAACAGAACACTGAAGCTTTCTTT
-,-,TRBV28,TRBJ2-3,CASKSPPGISTDTQYF,TGTGCCTCAAAATCCCCCCCGGGGATAAGCACAGATACGCAGTATTTT
-,TRBD1,TRBV5-5,TRBJ1-2,CASSLEGQGSYGYTF,TGTGCCAGCAGCTTGGAGGGACAGGGGTCCTATGGCTACACCTTC
-,TRBD1,TRBV18,TRBJ1-1,CASSPLGQDEAFF,TGTGCCAGCTCACCCCTGGGACAGGATGAAGCTTTCTTT
once,-,TRBV27,TRBJ2-1,CASSSNRVGDEQFF,TGTGCCAGCAGTTCAAACAGGGTCGGGGATGAGCAGTTCTTC
few,TRBD2,TRBV19,TRBJ2-1,CASTSLRIAGEEDNEQFF,TGTGCCAGTACCTCCTTACGGATAGCGGGAGAAGAGGACAATGAGCAGTTCTTC
-,-,TRBV10-2,TRBJ2-7,CASRVGSSYEQYF,TGCGCCAGCAGAGTAGGGAGCTCCTACGAGCAGTACTTC
-,-,TRBV29-1,TRBJ1-5,CSVVESGGGNQPQHF,TGCAGCGTTGTTGAGTCCGGGGGTGGGAATCAGCCCCAGCATTTT
-,-,TRBV2,TRBJ2-1,CATTPTGYEQFF,TGTGCCACGACCCCGACTGGCTATGAGCAGTTCTTC
-,-,TRBV28,TRBJ1-2,CASSFVAPGGYGYTF,TGTGCCAGCAGTTTCGTCGCTCCCGGGGGCTATGGCTACACCTTC
-,-,TRBV11-3,TRBJ2-5,CASSLWGEETQYF,TGTGCCAGCAGCTTATGGGGGGAAGAGACCCAGTACTTC
-,-,TRBV15,TRBJ1-3,CATSRDQRFMSTTNTIYF,TGTGCCACCAGCAGAGATCAGCGTTTTATGTCTACCACAAACACCATATATTTT
-,TRBD2,TRBV4-1,TRBJ2-3,CASSQVDSGVGVGYF,TGCGCCAGCAGCCAAGTCGATAGCGGGGTGGGAGTAGGGTATTTT
-,-,TRBV4-3,TRBJ1-4,CASSRALRVDEKLFF,TGCGCCAGCAGCCGCGCCCTTCGGGTGGATGAAAAACTGTTTTTT
-,TRBD2,TRBV11-3,TRBJ2-1,CASSLDPASGGFQFF,TGTGCCAGCAGCTTAGATCCGGCTAGCGGGGGGTTCCAGTTCTTC
-,-,TRBV5-1,TRBJ2-7,CASSLGQGGSYEQYF,TGCGCCAGCAGCTTGGGACAGGGAGGCTCCTACGAGCAGTACTTC
-,TRBD2,TRBV7-2,TRBJ2-1,CASSPWGSGLRQFF,TGTGCCAGCAGCCCCTGGGGTAGCGGGCTTCGTCAGTTCTTC
-,-,TRBV20-1,TRBJ1-1,CSADLTEAFF,TGCAGTGCTGACTTGACTGAAGCTTTCTTT
-,-,TRBV19,TRBJ1-5,CASEPPGFFKPQHF,TGTGCCAGCGAACCGCCCGGTTTCTTCAAGCCCCAGCATTTT
-,-,TRBV15,TRBJ1-2,CAIADSYYGYTF,TGTGCCATCGCGGACAGCTACTATGGCTACACCTTC
-,-,TRBV13,TRBJ1-3,CASSLQGVNTIYF,TGTGCCAGCAGCTTACAGGGTGTCAACACCATATATTTT
once,TRBD1,TRBV6-5,TRBJ1-6,CASSFSATGFRSPLHF,TGTGCCAGCAGTTTCTCAGCGACAGGGTTCAGATCACCCCTCCACTTT
-,-,TRBV19,TRBJ1-2,CASSPDDEVGARYGYTF,TGTGCCAGTAGTCCGGATGACGAAGTGGGGGCGAGGTATGGCTACACCTTC
-,-,TRBV29-1,TRBJ1-4,CSVSRGDEKLFF,TGCAGCGTCTCCCGGGGAGACGAAAAACTGTTTTTT
-,-,TRBV9,TRBJ1-1,CASSPLNTVNTEAFF,TGTGCCAGCAGCCCTCTTAACACCGTGAACACTGAAGCTTTCTTT
-,TRBD1,TRBV7-2,TRBJ1-1,CASSTQGAGYNTEAFF,TGTGCCAGCAGTACACAGGGGGCGGGCTATAACACTGAAGCTTTCTTT
-,-,TRBV5-1,TRBJ1-1,CASSLAGGVMNTEAFF,TGCGCCAGCAGCTTGGCCGGAGGGGTTATGAACACTGAAGCTTTCTTT
-,TRBD1,TRBV7-2,TRBJ2-7,CASSLRTGGFYEQYF,TGTGCCAGCAGCTTAAGGACAGGGGGTTTCTACGAGCAGTACTTC
-,TRBD1,TRBV4-3,TRBJ2-7,CASSAQPGQGSNEQYF,TGCGCCAGCAGCGCACAACCGGGACAGGGAAGCAACGAGCAGTACTTC
few,TRBD2,TRBV7-2,TRBJ2-1,CASSPRTSYNEQFF,TGTGCCAGCAGCCCCCGGACTAGTTACAATGAGCAGTTCTTC
-,-,TRBV6-4,TRBJ2-2,CASRKGAGASTGELFF,TGTGCCAGCCGTAAAGGGGCTGGGGCCAGCACCGGGGAGCTGTTTTTT
-,-,TRBV21-1,TRBJ2-3,CASSKDRALTDTQYF,TGTGCCAGCAGCAAGGACAGGGCCCTCACAGATACGCAGTATTTT
-,-,TRBV7-9,TRBJ2-3,CASSLRASLDTQYF,TGTGCCAGCAGCCTGCGGGCATCTTTAGATACGCAGTATTTT
-,TRBD2,TRBV7-9,TRBJ2-7,CASSPYSGRGYEQYF,TGTGCCAGCAGCCCATATAGCGGGAGAGGGTACGAGCAGTACTTC
few,TRBD2,TRBV6-5,TRBJ2-2,CASSYSGTSVPGELFF,TGTGCCAGCAGTTACTCAGGGACTAGCGTTCCCGGGGAGCTGTTTTTT
-,-,TRBV4-3,TRBJ1-5,CASSQDRVQQPQHF,TGCGCCAGCAGCCAAGACAGGGTACAGCAGCCCCAGCATTTT
-,TRBD2,TRBV9,TRBJ2-1,CASSRSGSSYNEQFF,TGTGCCAGCAGTCGTAGCGGGAGTTCCTACAATGAGCAGTTCTTC